This T cell receptor beta chain appears in the sequencing data of a study of vaccination and CD4 T cells after COVID-19. Study background: With a range of 35 to 161, the median interval from diagnosis to drawing post-COVID samples was 101 days.

This clonotype showed up just once. Its antigen is currently unknown. This CDR3 spans 13 amino acids. Germline CDR1 reads SEHNR; CDR2 reads FQNEAQ (reference sequence). V was clipped by 1 base and J by 7 bases; unmatched bases: 2. The treatment is: approximately 9-day PBMC culture with coronavirus spike peptide pools or control peptides (ViraFEST assay). Researchers collected the unexposed donor's CD4+ T cells before the COVID-19 pandemic (2011-2018). ViraFEST used peptide pools to expand antigen-specific T cells, then sequenced TCRs. The authors cultured approximately 2 million PBMCs per well with about 10 IU/ml IL-2 and roughly 9.3 ug/ml peptide pools. CD4+ T cells that had been cultured provided DNA sequenced with the Oncomine TCR Beta short-read assay. TCRdb re-called the PCR reads with MiXCR, one entry per CDR3 protein. The sample contains about 5,700 distinct CDR3 sequences, approximately 42% of which appear only once.

The study, taken as a whole, reports: For convalescent patients, 304 of the 307 vaccine-specific clones analyzed were classified as spike mono-reactive.

The chain recombines TRBV7-9 with TRBJ1-1; 8 bases match TRBD1. The sequenced material came from CD4+ T cells from blood, cultured in vitro. This receptor was taken from a human donor in good health. The CDR3 DNA sequence: TGTGCCAGCAGCTTAGGGACAGGGAGTGAAGCTTTCTTT. This codes for CASSLGTGSEAFF.